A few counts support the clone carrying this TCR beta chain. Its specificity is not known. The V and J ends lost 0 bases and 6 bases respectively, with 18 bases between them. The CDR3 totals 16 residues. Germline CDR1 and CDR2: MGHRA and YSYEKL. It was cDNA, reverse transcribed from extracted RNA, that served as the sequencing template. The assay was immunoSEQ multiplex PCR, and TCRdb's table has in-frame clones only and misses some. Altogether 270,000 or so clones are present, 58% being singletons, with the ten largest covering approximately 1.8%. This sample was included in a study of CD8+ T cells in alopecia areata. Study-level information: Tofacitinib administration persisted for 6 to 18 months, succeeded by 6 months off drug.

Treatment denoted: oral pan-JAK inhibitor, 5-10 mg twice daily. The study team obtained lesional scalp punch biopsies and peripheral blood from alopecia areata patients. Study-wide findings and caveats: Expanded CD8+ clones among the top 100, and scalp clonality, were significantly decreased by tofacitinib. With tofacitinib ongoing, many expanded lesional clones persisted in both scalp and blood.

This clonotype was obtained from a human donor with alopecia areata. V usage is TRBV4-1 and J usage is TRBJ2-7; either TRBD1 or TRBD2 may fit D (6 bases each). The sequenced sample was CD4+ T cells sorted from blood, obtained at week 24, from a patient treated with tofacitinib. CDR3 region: CASSQDERVRGTEQYF. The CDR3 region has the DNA TGCGCCAGCAGCCAAGATGAGCGGGTCAGGGGTACCGAGCAGTACTTC.